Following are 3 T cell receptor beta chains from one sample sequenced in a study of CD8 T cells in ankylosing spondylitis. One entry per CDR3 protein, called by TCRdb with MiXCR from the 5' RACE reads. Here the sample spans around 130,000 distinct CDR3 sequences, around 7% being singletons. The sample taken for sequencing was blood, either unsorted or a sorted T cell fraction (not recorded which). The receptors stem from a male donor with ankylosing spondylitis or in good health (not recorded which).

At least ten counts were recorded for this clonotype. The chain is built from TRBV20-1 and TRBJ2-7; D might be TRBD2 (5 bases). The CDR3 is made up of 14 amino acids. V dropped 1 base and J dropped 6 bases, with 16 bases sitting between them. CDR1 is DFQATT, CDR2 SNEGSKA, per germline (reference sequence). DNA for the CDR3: TGCAGTGCTAGAGGGGGAGAAAGTTTTTTCGAGCAGTACTTC. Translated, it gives CSARGGESFFEQYF.

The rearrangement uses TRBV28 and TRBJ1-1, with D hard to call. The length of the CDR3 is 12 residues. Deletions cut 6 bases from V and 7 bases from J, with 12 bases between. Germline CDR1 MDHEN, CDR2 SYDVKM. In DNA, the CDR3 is TGTGCCAGCAGCAGAGCTTGGGATGAAGCTTTCTTT. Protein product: CASSRAWDEAFF. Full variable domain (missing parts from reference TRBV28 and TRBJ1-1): DVKVTQSSRYLVKRTGEKVFLECVQDMDHENMFWYRQDPGLGLRLIYFSYDVKMKEKGDIPEGYSVSREKKERFSLILESASTNQTSMYLCASSRAWDEAFFGQGTRLTVV.

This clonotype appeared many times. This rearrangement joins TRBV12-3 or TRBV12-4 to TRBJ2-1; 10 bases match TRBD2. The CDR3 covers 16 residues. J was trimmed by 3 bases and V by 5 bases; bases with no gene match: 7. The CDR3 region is CASSLRTSGFYNEQFF. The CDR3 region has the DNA TGTGCCAGCAGTCTACGGACTAGCGGCTTCTACAATGAGCAGTTCTTC.